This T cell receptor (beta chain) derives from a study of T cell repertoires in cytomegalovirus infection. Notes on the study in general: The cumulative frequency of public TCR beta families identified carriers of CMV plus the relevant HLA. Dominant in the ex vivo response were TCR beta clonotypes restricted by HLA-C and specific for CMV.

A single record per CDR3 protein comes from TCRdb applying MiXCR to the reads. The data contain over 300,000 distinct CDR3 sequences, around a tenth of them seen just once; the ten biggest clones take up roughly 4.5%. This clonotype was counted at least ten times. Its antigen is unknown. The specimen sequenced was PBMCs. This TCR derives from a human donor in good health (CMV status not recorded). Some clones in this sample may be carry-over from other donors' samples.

The CDR3 protein is CSARMGQGGFNYGYTF. The DNA of the CDR3 is TGCAGTGCTAGGATGGGACAGGGGGGATTTAACTATGGCTACACCTTC. The rearrangement links TRBV20-1 to TRBJ1-2; 11 bases align to TRBD1. Germline V gene data show CDR1 as DFQATT and CDR2 as SNEGSKA (reference sequence). Trimming at V came to 3 bases and at J to 1 base, leaving 7 bases not matched to a gene. CDR3 length: 16 amino acids.